This record concerns one T cell receptor beta chain sequence. The clone's antigen remains unknown. No much larger clone is present one base from it, and per-base qualities are unavailable. The source of the sample is a study of vaccination and CD4 T cells after COVID-19 (dated by TCRdb to between 2021 and 2024). With respect to the entire study: Convalescent patients had a positive SARS-CoV-2 result on nasal swab PCR, and of these patients, about ten had mild disease and one had severe disease. As controls, cultures received a CEFX viral epitope pool (the positive control), an HIV-1 Nef peptide pool (the negative control), or no peptide at all. Two doses of either the Pfizer-BioNTech BNT162b2 vaccine (n=8) or the Moderna mRNA-1273 vaccine (n=2) were administered to participants. The time from the second vaccine dose to post-vaccine blood sampling had a median of around 72 days and ranged from about 14 to 250 days. Post-COVID blood samples were collected from convalescent patients a median of around 100 days after diagnosis, with a range of roughly 35 to 180 days. For stimulating the cultures, overlapping spike peptide pools were used, derived from SARS-CoV-2 as well as from the common cold coronaviruses HCoV-NL63, HCoV-OC43 and HCoV-229E. The spike-specific CD4+ TCR repertoire was compared before and after mRNA vaccination in over 9 COVID-19 convalescent patients and a handful of infection-naive healthy vaccine recipients. The convalescent cohort comprised six males and four females, including two Hispanic individuals, seven Caucasians, two Asians and one multiracial person.

The CDR3 numbers 16 residues from cysteine through phenylalanine. The read is trimmed to its CDR3 DNA, 48 bases read in frame from base 1. V lost 0 bases and J lost 4 bases, and the count of bases not matched to a germline gene is 9. For CDR1 and CDR2, the germline V gene (reference sequence) lists DFQATT and SNEGSKA. The receptor library was made with PCR. At the Johns Hopkins FTIC core, DNA from the cultured CD4+ T cells underwent TCR sequencing with the Oncomine TCR Beta short-read assay. The QIAamp micro DNA kit was used to extract genomic DNA from the cultured CD4+ T cells. Oncomine TCR Beta libraries from cultured CD4+ T cells were pooled with unique dual indexes and sequenced on an Illumina iSeq 100. The study's processing was this. Non-productive sequences were removed, and CDR3s not starting with C, not ending with F or W, or shorter than 7 amino acids were discarded. Antigen-specific clonotypes were identified with the MANAFEST web application by comparing peptide-stimulated wells with reference and other culture wells. An FDR below 0.05, an odds ratio above 5, and a productive frequency above 0.1% in at least two of three replicate wells were required for clones to be considered positive. A clonotype counted as cross-reactive if it showed significant expansion both in the SARS-CoV-2 spike wells and in at least one common cold coronavirus spike condition. Levenshtein distances (stringdist) and unrooted phylogenetic trees (ape) in R version 3.6.1 were used to assess CDR3 homology. TCRdb reanalyzed the raw reads on its own, using fastp at Q25 for trimming and MiXCR for clone calling, and kept in-frame beta chains. Each CDR3 protein appears once, grouped with its most common genes and DNA. Here the V and J calls rest on TCRdb's processing, not on the authors' analysis. This sample is represented by approximately 18,000 distinct CDR3 sequences; roughly 51% of them were singletons. The top ten clones comprise around 7.3% of the sample.

The treatment or condition label, as the study defines it: roughly 10-day PBMC culture with coronavirus spike peptide pools or control peptides (ViraFEST assay). The study used the ViraFEST assay, which expanded antigen-specific T cells with peptide pools and then identified expanded clonotypes by TCR sequencing. The positive SARS-CoV-2 PCR tests of the convalescent patients were dated from March to December 2020, before the Alpha, Beta and Delta variants emerged in the United States. Fewer than 2.5 million PBMCs per well were cultured in IMDM with approximately 5% human AB serum and approximately 10 IU/ml IL-2, plus 10 ug/ml peptide pools. On days 3 and 7, half of the culture medium was replaced with fresh IL-2-containing medium. After around 11 days of culture, CD4+ T cells were isolated by negative selection using the EasySep CD4+ T cell isolation kit. Ficoll-Paque Plus gradient centrifugation was used to isolate PBMCs from whole blood, and the isolated PBMCs were then either used fresh or cryopreserved at -140C. Culture conditions were generally each tested in triplicate wells.

The paper's findings and limits, for the study overall: The study included relatively few convalescent patients and did not analyze early timepoints after natural infection. Of the vaccine-specific clones in convalescent patients, 304 of 307, or nearly all, reacted only to SARS-CoV-2 spike and did not cross-react with common cold coronaviruses. Among the post-vaccine SARS-CoV-2-reactive clones in convalescent patients, a median approximately 86% showed up only after vaccination, which suggests vaccine-specific priming. Although the median number of SARS-CoV-2-reactive clonotypes went up from around 19 after infection to 38 after vaccination, the increase was not significant.

The sample in question was CD4+ T cells from blood, cultured in vitro, obtained before SARS-CoV-2 vaccination. This clonotype originated in a human donor who had recovered from COVID-19. The chain employs TRBV20-1 and TRBJ2-5, with 9 bases in between that match TRBD1. CDR3 loop: CSARDRDRVGLETQYF. The nucleotide sequence reads TGCAGTGCTAGAGACCGGGACAGGGTCGGGTTAGAGACCCAGTACTTC.